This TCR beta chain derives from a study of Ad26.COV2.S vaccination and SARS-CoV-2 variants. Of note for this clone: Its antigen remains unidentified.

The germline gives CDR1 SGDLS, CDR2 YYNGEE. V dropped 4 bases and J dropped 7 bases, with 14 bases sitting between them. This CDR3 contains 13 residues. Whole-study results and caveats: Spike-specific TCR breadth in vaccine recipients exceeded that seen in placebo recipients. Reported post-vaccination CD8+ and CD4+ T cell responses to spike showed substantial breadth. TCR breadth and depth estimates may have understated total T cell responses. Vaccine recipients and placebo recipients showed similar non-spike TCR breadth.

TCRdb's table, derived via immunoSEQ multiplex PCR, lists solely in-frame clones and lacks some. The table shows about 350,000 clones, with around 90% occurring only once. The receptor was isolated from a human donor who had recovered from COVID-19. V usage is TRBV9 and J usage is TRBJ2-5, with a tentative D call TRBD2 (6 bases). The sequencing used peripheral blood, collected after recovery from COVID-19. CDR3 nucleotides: TGTGCCAGCAGCCTGCCGGGGGTACGGACCCAGTACTTC. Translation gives CASSLPGVRTQYF.